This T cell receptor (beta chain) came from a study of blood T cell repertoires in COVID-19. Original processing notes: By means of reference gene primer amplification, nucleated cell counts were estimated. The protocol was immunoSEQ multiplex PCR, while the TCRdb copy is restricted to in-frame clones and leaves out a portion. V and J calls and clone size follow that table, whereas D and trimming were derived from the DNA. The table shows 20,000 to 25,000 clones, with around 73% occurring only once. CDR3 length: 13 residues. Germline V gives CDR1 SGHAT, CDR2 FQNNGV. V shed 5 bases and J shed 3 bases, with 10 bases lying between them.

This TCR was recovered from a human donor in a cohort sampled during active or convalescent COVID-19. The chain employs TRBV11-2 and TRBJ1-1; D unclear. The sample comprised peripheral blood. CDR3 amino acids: CASSPNIYTEAFF. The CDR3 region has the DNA TGTGCCAGCAGCCCCAACATTTACACTGAAGCTTTCTTT.